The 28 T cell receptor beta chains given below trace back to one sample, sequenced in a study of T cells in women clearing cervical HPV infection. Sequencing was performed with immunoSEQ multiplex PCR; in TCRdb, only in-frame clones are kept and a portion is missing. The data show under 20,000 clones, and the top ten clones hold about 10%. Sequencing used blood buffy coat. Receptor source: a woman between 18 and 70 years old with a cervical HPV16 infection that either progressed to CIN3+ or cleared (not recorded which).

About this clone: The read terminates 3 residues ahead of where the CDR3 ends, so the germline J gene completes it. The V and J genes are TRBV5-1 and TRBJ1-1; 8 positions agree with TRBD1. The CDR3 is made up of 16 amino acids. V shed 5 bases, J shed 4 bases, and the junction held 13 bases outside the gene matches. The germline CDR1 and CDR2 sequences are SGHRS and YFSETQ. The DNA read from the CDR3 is TGCGCCAGCAGACTCGGACAGGGAGGATTTGGCACTGAA. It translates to CASRLGQGGFGTE. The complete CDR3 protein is CASRLGQGGFGTEAFF. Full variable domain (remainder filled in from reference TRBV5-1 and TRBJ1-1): KAGVTQTPRYLIKTRGQQVTLSCSPISGHRSVSWYQQTPGQGLQFLFEYFSETQRNKGNFPGRFSGRQFSNSRSEMNVSTLELGDSALYLCASRLGQGGFGTEAFFGQGTRLTVV.

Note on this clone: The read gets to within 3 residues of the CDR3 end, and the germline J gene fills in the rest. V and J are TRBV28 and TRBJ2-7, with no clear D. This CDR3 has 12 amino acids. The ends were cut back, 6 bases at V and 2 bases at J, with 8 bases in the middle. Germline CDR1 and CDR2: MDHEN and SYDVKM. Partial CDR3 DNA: TGTGCCAGCAGAGGTTCCCCCTACGAG. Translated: CASRGSPYE. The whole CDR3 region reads CASRGSPYEQYF.

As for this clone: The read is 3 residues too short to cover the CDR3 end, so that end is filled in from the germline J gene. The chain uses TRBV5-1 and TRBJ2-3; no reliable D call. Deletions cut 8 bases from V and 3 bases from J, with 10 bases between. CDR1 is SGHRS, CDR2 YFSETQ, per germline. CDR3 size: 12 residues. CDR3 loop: CASNIGTDTQYF. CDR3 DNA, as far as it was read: TGCGCCAGTAATATCGGGACAGATACG. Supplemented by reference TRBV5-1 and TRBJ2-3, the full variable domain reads KAGVTQTPRYLIKTRGQQVTLSCSPISGHRSVSWYQQTPGQGLQFLFEYFSETQRNKGNFPGRFSGRQFSNSRSEMNVSTLELGDSALYLCASNIGTDTQYFGPGTRLTVL.

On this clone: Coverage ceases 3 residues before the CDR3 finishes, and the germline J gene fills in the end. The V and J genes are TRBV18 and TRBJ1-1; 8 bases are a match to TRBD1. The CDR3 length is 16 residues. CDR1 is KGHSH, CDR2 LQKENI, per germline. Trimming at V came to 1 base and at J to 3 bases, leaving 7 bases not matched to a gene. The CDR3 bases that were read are TGTGCCAGCTCACCACTTCAGGGGGCAGCCCACACTGAA. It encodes CASSPLQGAAHTE. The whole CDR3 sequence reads CASSPLQGAAHTEAFF.

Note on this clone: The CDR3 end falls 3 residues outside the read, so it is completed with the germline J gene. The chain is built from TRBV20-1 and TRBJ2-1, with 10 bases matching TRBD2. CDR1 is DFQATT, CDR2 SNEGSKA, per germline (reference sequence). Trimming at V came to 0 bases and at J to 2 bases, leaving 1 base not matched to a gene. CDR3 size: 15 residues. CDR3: CSARDGTSAYNEQFF. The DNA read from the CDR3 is TGCAGTGCTAGAGATGGGACTAGCGCCTACAATGAG.

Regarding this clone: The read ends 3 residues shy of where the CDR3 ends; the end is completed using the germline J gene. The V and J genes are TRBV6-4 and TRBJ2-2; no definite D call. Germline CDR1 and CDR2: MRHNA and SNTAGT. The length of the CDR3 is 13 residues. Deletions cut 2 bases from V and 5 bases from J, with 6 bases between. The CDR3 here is CASSDPRTGELFF. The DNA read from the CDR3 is TGTGCCAGCAGTGACCCTCGGACCGGGGAG.

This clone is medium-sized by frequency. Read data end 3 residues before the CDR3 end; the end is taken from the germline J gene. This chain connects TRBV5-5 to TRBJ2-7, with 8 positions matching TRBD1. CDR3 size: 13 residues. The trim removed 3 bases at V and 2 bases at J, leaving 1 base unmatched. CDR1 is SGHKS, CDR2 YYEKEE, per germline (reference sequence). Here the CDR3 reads CASSWTGTYEQYF. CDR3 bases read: TGTGCCAGCAGCTGGACAGGGACCTACGAG. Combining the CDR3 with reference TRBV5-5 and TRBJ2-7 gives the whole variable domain DAGVTQSPTHLIKTRGQQVTLRCSPISGHKSVSWYQQVLGQGPQFIFQYYEKEERGRGNFPDRFSARQFPNYSSELNVNALLLGDSALYLCASSWTGTYEQYFGPGTRLTVT.

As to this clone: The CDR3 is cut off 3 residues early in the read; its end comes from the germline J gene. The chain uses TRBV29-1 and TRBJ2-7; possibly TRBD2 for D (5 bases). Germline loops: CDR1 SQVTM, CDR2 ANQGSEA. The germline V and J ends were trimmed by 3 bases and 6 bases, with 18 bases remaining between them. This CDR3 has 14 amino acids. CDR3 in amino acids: CSVETAQRGREQYF. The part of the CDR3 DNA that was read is TGCAGCGTTGAGACCGCCCAACGGGGTCGCGAG.

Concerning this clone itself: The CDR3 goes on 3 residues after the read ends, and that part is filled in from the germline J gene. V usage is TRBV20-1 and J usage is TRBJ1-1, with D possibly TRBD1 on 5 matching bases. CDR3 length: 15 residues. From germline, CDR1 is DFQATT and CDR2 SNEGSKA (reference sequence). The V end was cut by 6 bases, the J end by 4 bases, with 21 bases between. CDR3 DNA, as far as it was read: TGCAGTGCGCCTGCCGGTGGGAGGGGTATCACTGAA. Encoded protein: CSAPAGGRGITE. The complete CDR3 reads CSAPAGGRGITEAFF.

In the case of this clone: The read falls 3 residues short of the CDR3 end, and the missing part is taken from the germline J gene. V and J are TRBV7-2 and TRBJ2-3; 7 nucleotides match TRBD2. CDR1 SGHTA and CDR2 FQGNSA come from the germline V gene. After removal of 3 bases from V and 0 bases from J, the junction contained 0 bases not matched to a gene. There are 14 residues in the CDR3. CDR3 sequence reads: CASSLGLSTDTQYF. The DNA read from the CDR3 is TGTGCCAGCAGCTTGGGACTAAGCACAGATACG.

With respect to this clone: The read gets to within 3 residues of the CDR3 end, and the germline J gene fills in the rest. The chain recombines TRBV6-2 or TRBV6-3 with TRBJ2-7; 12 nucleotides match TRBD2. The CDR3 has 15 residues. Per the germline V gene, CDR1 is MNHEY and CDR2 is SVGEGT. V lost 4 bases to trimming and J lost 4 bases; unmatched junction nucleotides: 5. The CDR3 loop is CASSSRTSGDYEQYF. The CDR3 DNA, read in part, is TGTGCCAGCAGTTCGCGGACTAGCGGGGATTACGAG.

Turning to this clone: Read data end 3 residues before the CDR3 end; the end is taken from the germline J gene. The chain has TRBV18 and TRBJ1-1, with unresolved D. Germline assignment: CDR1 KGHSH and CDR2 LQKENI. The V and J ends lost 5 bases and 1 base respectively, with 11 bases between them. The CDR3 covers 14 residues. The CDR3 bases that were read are TGTGCCAGCTCAAGCCAGATAGCGAACACTGAA. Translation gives CASSSQIANTE. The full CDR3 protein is CASSSQIANTEAFF. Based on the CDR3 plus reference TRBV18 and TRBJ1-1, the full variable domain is NAGVMQNPRHLVRRRGQEARLRCSPMKGHSHVYWYRQLPEEGLKFMVYLQKENIIDESGMPKERFSAEFPKEGPSILRIQQVVRGDSAAYFCASSSQIANTEAFFGQGTRLTVV.

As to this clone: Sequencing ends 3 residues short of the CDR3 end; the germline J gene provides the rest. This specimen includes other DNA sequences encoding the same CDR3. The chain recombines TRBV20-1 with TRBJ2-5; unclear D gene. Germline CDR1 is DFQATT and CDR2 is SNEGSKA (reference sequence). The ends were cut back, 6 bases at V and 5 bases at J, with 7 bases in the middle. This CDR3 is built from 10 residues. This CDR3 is CSALRETQYF. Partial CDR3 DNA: TGCAGTGCCCTCCGGGAGACC.

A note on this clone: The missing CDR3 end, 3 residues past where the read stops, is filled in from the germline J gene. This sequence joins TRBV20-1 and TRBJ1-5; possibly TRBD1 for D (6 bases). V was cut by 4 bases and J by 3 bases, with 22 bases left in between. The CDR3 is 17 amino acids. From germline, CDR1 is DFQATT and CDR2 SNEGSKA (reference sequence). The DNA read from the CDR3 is TGCAGTGCTAATCCGTCACAGGGTCCGAGCGTCAATCAGCCC. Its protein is CSANPSQGPSVNQP. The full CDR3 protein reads CSANPSQGPSVNQPQHF.

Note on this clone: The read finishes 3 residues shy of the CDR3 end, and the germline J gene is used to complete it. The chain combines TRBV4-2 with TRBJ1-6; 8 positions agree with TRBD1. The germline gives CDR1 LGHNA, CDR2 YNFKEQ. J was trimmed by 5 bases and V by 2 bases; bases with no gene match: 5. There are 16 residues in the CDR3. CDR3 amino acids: CASSQRLQGDNSPLHF. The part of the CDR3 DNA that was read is TGTGCCAGCAGCCAAAGGCTACAGGGGGATAATTCACCC.

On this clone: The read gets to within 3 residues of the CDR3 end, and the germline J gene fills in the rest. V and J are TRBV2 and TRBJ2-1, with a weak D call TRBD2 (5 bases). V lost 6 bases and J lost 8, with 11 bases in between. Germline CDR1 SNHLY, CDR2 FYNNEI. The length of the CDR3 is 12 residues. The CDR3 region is CASRRGNHEQFF. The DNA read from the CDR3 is TGTGCCAGCAGACGGGGTAATCATGAG.

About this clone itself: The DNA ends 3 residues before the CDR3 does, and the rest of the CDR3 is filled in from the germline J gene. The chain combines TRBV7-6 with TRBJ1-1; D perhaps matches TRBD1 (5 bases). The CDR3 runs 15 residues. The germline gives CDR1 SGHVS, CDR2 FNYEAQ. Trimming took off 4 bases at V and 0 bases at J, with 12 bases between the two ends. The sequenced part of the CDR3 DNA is TGTGCCAGCAGCTCAATACAGGCGCTGAACACTGAA. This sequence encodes CASSSIQALNTE. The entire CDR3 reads CASSSIQALNTEAFF.

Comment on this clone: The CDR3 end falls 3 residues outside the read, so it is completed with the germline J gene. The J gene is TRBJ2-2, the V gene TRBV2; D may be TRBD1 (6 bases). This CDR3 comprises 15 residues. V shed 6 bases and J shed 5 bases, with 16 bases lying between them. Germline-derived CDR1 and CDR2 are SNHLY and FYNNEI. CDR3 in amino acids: CASSDRDIGTGELFF. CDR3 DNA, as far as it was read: TGTGCCAGCAGCGATCGGGACATAGGAACCGGGGAG.

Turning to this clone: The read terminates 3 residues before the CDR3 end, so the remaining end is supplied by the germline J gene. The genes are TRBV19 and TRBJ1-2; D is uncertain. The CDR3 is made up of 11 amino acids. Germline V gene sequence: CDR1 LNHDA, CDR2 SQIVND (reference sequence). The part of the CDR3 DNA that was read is TGTGCCAGTAGATGGAAGCAAGGG. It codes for CASRWKQG. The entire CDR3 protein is CASRWKQGYTF. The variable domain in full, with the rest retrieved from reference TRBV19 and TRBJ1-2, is DGGITQSPKYLFRKEGQNVTLSCEQNLNHDAMYWYRQDPGQGLRLIYYSQIVNDFQKGDIAEGYSVSREKKESFPLTVTSAQKNPTAFYLCASRWKQGYTFGSGTRLTVV.

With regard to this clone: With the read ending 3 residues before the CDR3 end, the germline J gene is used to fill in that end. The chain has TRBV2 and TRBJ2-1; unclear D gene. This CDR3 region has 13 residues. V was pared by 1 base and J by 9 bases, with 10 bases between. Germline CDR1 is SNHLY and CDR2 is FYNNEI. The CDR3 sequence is CASSEVWSGEQFF. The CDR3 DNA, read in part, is TGTGCCAGCAGTGAAGTTTGGTCGGGTGAG.

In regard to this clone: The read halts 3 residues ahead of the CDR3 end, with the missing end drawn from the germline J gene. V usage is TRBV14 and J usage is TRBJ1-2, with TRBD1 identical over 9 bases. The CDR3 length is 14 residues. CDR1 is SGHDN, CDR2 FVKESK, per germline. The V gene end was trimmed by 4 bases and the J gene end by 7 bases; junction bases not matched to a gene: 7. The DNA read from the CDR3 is TGTGCCAGCAGCCTCCACGGGACAGGGTTTGGC. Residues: CASSLHGTGFG. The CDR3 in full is CASSLHGTGFGYTF.

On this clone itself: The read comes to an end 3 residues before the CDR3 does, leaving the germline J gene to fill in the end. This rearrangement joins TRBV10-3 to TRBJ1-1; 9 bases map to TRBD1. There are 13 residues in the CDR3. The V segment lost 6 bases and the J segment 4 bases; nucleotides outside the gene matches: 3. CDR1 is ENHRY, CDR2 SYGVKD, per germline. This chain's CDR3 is CAISQTGGTEAFF. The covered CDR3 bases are TGTGCCATCAGCCAGACAGGGGGCACTGAA.

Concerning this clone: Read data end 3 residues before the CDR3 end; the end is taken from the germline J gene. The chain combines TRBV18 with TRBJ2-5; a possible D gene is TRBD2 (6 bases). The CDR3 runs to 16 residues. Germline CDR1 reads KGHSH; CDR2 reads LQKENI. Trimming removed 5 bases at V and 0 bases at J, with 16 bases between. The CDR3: CASSSLHRLDQETQYF. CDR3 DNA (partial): TGTGCCAGCTCATCGCTTCATAGACTAGACCAAGAGACC.

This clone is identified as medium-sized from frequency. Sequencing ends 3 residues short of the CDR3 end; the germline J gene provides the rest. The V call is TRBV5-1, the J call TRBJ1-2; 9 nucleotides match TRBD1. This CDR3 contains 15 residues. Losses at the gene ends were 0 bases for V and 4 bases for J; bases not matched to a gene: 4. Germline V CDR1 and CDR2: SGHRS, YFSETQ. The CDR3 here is CASSLAGQGPYGYTF. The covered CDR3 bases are TGCGCCAGCAGCTTGGCGGGACAGGGACCCTATGGC.

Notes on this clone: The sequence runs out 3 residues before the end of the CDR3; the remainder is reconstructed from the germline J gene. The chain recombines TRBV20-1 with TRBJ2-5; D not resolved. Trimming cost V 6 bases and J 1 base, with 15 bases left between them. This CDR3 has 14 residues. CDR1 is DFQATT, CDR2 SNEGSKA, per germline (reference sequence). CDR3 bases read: TGCAGTGCCATAGGTGGGTCAGGCCAAGAGACC. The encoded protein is CSAIGGSGQET. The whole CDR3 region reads CSAIGGSGQETQYF.

The part of the CDR3 DNA that was read is TGTGCCAGCAGCCTGACACCGAAAGAGACC. It is translated as CASSLTPKET. The entire CDR3 protein reads CASSLTPKETQYF. The chain combines TRBV7-8 with TRBJ2-5; D unresolved. The read falls 3 residues short of the CDR3 end, and the missing part is taken from the germline J gene. Germline V gives CDR1 SGHVS, CDR2 FQNEAQ. The CDR3 spans 13 residues. V lost 5 bases, J lost 3 bases, and 10 bases lay in between.

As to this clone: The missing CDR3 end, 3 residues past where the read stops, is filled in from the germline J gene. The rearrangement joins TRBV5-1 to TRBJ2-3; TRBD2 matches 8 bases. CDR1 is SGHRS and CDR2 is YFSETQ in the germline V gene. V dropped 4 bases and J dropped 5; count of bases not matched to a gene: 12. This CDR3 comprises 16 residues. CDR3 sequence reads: CASSAGLAYSLDTQYF. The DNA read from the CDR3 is TGCGCCAGCAGCGCAGGACTAGCCTATTCGTTAGATACG. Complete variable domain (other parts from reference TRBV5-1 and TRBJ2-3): KAGVTQTPRYLIKTRGQQVTLSCSPISGHRSVSWYQQTPGQGLQFLFEYFSETQRNKGNFPGRFSGRQFSNSRSEMNVSTLELGDSALYLCASSAGLAYSLDTQYFGPGTRLTVL.

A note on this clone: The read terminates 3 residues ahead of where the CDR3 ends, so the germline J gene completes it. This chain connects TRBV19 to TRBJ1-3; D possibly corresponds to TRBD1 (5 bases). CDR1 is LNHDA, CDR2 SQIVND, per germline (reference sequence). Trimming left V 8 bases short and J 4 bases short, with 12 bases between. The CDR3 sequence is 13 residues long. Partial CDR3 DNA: TGTGCCAGTTCGACAGAGAGAGGAAACACC. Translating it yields CASSTERGNT. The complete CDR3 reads CASSTERGNTIYF.